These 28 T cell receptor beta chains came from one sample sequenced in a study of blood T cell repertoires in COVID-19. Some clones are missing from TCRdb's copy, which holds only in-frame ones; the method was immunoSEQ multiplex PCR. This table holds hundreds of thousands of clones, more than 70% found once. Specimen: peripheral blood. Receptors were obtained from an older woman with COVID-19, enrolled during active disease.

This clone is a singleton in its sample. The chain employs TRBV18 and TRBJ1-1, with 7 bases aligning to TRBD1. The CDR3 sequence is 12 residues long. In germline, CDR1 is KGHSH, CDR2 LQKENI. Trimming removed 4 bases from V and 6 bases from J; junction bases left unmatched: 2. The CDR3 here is CASSRDRAEAFF. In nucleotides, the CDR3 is TGTGCCAGCTCACGTGACAGGGCTGAAGCTTTCTTT. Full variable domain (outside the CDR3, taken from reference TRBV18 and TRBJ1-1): NAGVMQNPRHLVRRRGQEARLRCSPMKGHSHVYWYRQLPEEGLKFMVYLQKENIIDESGMPKERFSAEFPKEGPSILRIQQVVRGDSAAYFCASSRDRAEAFFGQGTRLTVV.

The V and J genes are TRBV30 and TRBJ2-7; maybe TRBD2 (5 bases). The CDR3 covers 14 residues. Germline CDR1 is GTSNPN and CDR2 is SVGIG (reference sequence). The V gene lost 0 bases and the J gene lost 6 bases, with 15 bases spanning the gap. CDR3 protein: CAWSVPEAAAEQYF. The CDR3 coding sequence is TGTGCCTGGAGTGTACCGGAGGCTGCCGCCGAGCAGTACTTC.

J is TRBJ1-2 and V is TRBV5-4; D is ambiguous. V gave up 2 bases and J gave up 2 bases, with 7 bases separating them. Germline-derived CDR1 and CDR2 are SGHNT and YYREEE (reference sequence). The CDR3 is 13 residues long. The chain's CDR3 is CASSFGENYGYTF. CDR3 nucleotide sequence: TGTGCCAGCAGCTTCGGGGAAAACTATGGCTACACCTTC.

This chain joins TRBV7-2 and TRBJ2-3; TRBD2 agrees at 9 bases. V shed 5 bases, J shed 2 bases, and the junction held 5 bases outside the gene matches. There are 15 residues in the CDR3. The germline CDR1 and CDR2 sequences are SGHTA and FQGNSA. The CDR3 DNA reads TGTGCCAGCAGCGTTCTAGCGGGAATCACAGATACGCAGTATTTT. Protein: CASSVLAGITDTQYF.

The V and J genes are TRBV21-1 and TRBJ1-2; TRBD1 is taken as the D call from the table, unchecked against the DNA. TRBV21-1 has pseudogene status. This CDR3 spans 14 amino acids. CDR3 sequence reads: CASSITGGKYGYTF. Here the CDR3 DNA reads TGTGCCAGCAGCATAACAGGGGGGAAATATGGCTACACCTTC.

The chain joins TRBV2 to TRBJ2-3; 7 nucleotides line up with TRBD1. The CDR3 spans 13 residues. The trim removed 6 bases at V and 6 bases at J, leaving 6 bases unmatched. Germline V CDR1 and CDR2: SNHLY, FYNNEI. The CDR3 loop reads CASRMDRSDTQYF. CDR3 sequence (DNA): TGTGCCAGCAGGATGGACAGGAGTGATACGCAGTATTTT.

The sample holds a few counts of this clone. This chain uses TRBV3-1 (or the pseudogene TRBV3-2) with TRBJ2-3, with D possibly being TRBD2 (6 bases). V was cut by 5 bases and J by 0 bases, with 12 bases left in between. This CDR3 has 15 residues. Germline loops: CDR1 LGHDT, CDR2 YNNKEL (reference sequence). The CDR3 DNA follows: TGTGCCAGCAGCACCGGGACTTACAGCACAGATACGCAGTATTTT. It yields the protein CASSTGTYSTDTQYF.

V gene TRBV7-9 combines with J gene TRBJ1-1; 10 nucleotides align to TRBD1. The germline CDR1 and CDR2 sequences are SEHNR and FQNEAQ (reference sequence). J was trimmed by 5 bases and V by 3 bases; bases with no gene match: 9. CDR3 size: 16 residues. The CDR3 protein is CASSFEPGQGTTEAFF. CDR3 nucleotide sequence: TGTGCCAGCAGCTTCGAACCGGGACAGGGGACTACTGAAGCTTTCTTT.

CDR3 DNA: TGTGCCAGCAGCTTGGACAGGAAGGGTGGCTACACCTTC. Its translation is CASSLDRKGGYTF. The chain joins TRBV5-4 to TRBJ1-2, with TRBD1 as a possible D gene (5 bases). This CDR3 comprises 13 residues. V was clipped by 0 bases and J by 7 bases, with 10 bases between them. Germline lookup yields CDR1 SGHNT and CDR2 YYREEE (reference sequence). Combining the CDR3 with reference TRBV5-4 and TRBJ1-2 gives the whole variable domain ETGVTQSPTHLIKTRGQQVTLRCSSQSGHNTVSWYQQALGQGPQFIFQYYREEENGRGNFPPRFSGLQFPNYSSELNVNALELDDSALYLCASSLDRKGGYTFGSGTRLTVV.

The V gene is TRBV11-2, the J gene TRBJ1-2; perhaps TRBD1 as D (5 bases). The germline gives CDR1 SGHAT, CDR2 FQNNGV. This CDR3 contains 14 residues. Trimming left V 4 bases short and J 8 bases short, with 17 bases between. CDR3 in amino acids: CASSYTGREGGYTF. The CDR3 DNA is TGTGCCAGCAGCTACACTGGCAGGGAGGGGGGCTACACCTTC.

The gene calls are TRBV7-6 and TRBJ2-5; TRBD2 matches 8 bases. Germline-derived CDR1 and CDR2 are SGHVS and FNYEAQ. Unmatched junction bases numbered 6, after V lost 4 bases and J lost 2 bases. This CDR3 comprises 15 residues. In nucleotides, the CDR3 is TGTGCCAGCAGCTCCGGGGGGGCGTTACAAGAGACCCAGTACTTC. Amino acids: CASSSGGALQETQYF.

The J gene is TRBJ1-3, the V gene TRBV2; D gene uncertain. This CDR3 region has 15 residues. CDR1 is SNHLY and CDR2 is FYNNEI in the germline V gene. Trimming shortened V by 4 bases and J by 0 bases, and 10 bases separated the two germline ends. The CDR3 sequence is CASSGEHLSGNTIYF. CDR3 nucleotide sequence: TGTGCCAGCAGTGGCGAGCACCTCTCTGGAAACACCATATATTTT.

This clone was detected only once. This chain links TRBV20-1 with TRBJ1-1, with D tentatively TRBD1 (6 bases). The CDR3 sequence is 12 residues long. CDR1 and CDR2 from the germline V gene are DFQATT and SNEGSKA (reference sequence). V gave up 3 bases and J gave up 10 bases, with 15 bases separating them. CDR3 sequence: CSASNWGQGAFF. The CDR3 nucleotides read TGCAGTGCTAGTAATTGGGGGCAAGGAGCTTTCTTT.

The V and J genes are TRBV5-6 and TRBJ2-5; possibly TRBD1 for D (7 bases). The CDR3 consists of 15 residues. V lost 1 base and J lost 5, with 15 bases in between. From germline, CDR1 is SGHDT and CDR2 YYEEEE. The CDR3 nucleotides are TGTGCCAGCAGCTTGACTCAGGGGGGAATTGAGACCCAGTACTTC. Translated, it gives CASSLTQGGIETQYF.

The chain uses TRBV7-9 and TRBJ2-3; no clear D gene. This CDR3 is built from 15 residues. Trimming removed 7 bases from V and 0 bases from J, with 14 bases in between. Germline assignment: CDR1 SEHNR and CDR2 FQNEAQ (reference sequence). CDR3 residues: CASTAVDWSTDTQYF. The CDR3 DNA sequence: TGTGCCAGCACCGCGGTAGACTGGAGCACAGATACGCAGTATTTT. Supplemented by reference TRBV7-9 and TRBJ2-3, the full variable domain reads DTGVSQNPRHKITKRGQNVTFRCDPISEHNRLYWYRQTLGQGPEFLTYFQNEAQLEKSRLLSDRFSAERPKGSFSTLEIQRTEQGDSAMYLCASTAVDWSTDTQYFGPGTRLTVL.

The CDR3 reads CASSDMTGGYGYTF. The CDR3 nucleotides read TGTGCCAGCAGCGACATGACAGGGGGTTATGGCTACACCTTC. The chain recombines TRBV2 with TRBJ1-2, with 9 bases identical to TRBD1. The CDR3 is 14 amino acids. The ends lost 6 bases at V and 5 bases at J; junction bases unmatched: 7. Looked up from germline, CDR1 is SNHLY and CDR2 is FYNNEI.

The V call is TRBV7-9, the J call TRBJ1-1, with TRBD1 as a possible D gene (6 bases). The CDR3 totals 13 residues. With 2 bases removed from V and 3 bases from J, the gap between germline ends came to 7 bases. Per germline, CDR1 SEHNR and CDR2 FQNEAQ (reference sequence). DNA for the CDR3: TGTGCCAGCAGCTTAAACAGGGACACTGAAGCTTTCTTT. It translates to CASSLNRDTEAFF.

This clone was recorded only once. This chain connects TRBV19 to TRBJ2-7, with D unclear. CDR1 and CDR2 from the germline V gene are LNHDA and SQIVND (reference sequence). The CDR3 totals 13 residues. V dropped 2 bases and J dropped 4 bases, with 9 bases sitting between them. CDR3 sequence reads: CASSIPGPYEQYF. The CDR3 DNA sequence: TGTGCCAGTAGTATACCAGGCCCGTACGAGCAGTACTTC.

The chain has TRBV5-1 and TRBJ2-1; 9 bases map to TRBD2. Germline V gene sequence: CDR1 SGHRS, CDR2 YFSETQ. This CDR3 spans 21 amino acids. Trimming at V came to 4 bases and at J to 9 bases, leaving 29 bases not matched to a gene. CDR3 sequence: CASSQKSGGGGASFPHGEQFF. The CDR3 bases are TGCGCCAGCAGCCAGAAATCTGGTGGCGGGGGGGCCAGTTTCCCTCACGGTGAGCAGTTCTTC.

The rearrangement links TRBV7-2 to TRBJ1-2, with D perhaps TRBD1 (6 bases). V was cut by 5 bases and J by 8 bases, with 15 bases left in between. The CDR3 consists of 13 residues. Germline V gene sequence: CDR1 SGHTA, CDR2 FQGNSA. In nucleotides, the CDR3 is TGTGCCAGCAGCCCCATACAGGGTTGGGGCTACACCTTC. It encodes CASSPIQGWGYTF.

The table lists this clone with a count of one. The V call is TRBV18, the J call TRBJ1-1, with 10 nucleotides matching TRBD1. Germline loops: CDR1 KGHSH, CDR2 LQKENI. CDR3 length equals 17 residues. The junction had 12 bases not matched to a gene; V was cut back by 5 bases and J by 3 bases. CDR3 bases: TGTGCCAGCTCATTATGGACAGGGGGACAAGGGGACACTGAAGCTTTCTTT. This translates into CASSLWTGGQGDTEAFF.

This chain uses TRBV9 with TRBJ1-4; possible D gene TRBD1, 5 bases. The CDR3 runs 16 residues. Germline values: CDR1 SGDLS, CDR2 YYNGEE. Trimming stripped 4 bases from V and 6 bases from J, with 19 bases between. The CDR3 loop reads CASSPPGGGVDEKLFF. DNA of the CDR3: TGTGCCAGCAGCCCACCCGGCGGGGGGGTAGATGAAAAACTGTTTTTT.

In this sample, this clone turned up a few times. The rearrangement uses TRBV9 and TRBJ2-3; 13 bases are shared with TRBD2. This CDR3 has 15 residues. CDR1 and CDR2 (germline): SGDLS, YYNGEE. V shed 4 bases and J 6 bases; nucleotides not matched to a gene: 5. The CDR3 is CASSPILAGGDTQYF. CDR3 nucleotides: TGTGCCAGCAGCCCGATACTAGCGGGGGGGGATACGCAGTATTTT. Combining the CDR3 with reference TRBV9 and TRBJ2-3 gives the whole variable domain DSGVTQTPKHLITATGQRVTLRCSPRSGDLSVYWYQQSLDQGLQFLIQYYNGEERAKGNILERFSAQQFPDLHSELNLSSLELGDSALYFCASSPILAGGDTQYFGPGTRLTVL.

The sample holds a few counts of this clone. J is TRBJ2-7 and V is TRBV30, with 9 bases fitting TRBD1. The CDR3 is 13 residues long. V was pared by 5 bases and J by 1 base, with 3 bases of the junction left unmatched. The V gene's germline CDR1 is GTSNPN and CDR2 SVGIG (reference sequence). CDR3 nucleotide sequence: TGTGCCTGGTCCGGGACAGGGTCCTACGAGCAGTACTTC. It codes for CAWSGTGSYEQYF.

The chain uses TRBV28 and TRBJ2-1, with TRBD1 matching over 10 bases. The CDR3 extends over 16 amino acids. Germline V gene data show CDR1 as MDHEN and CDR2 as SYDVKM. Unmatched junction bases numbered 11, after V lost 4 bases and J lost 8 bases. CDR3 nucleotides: TGTGCCAGCAGTTCCCCGGGACAGGGGATCAGCGATGAGCAGTTCTTC. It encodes CASSSPGQGISDEQFF.

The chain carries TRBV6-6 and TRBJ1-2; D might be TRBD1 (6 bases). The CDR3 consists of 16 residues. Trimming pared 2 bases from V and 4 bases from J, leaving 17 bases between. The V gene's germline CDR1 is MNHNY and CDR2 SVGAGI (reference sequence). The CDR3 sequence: CASSYLSLGATYGYTF. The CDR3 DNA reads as TGTGCCAGCAGTTACCTATCGTTGGGGGCCACCTATGGCTACACCTTC.

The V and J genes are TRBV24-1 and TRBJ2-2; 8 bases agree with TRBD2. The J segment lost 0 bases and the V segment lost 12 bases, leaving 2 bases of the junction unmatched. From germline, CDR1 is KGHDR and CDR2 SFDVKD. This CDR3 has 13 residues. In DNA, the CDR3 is TGTGCCTCCGGGGGGGCGAACACCGGGGAGCTGTTTTTT. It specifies CASGGANTGELFF.

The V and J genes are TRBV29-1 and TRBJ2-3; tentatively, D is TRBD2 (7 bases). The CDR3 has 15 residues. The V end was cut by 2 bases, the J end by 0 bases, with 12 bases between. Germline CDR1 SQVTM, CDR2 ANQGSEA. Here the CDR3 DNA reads TGCAGCGTTGAATTAGGGGGGGCTAGCACAGATACGCAGTATTTT. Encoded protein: CSVELGGASTDTQYF.